The present T cell receptor beta chain was sequenced within a study of blood T cell repertoires in COVID-19. Study background: Sources were T cells, B-cell-depleted T cells, or PBMCs; the material itself was cDNA or gDNA.

Germline lookup yields CDR1 SGDLS and CDR2 YYNGEE. The length of the CDR3 is 14 residues. With V trimmed by 4 bases and J by 5 bases, 5 bases remained unmatched. In the source study's methods: Nucleated cell counts were estimated from reference gene primer amplification. Measured with immunoSEQ multiplex PCR; TCRdb has only the in-frame clones, and not every one. V and J calls and clone size follow that table, whereas D and trimming were derived from the DNA. The sample consists of some 120,000 clones, roughly 84% of them appearing once. Source material: peripheral blood. The clonotype originates from a man in his forties with acute or convalescent COVID-19. The V and J genes are TRBV9 and TRBJ2-1; TRBD2 aligns across 8 bases. The CDR3 DNA reads TGTGCCAGCAGCCTATATAGCGGGAACAATGAGCAGTTCTTC. The encoded protein is CASSLYSGNNEQFF. Combining the CDR3 with reference TRBV9 and TRBJ2-1 gives the whole variable domain DSGVTQTPKHLITATGQRVTLRCSPRSGDLSVYWYQQSLDQGLQFLIQYYNGEERAKGNILERFSAQQFPDLHSELNLSSLELGDSALYFCASSLYSGNNEQFFGPGTRLTVL.